This TCR beta chain is from a study of CD8 T cells in ankylosing spondylitis. Notes on the study in general: Researchers reportedly found disease-linked clones significantly enriched in matched ankylosing spondylitis synovial fluid.

Germline V gene data show CDR1 as SGHVS and CDR2 as FQNEAQ. This CDR3 region has 17 residues. Trimming left V 1 base short and J 5 bases short, with 18 bases between. Turning to this clonotype: Its antigen is still unknown.

TCRdb re-called the 5' RACE reads with MiXCR, one entry per CDR3 protein. Here the sample spans roughly 86,000 distinct CDR3 sequences, roughly 10% being singletons. V is TRBV7-8 and J is TRBJ2-1, with D perhaps given as TRBD1 or TRBD2 (5 bases each). Sample: blood, either unsorted or a sorted T cell fraction (not recorded which). The TCR originated in a male donor with ankylosing spondylitis or in good health (not recorded which). The chain's CDR3 is CASSLEFLNLGDNEQFF. The CDR3 bases are TGTGCCAGCAGCTTAGAATTTCTTAACTTGGGGGACAATGAGCAGTTCTTC.